This T cell receptor (beta chain) was recovered during a study of control samples from healthy donors and cancer patients. Generated by immunoSEQ multiplex PCR, the TCRdb table keeps only in-frame clones and is missing some. Among 40,000 to 45,000 clones listed, 70% were seen once. With respect to this clone: Other DNA sequences in this sample translate to the same CDR3.

This CDR3 has 14 amino acids. V lost 2 bases and J 2 bases, leaving 10 bases between the germline ends. Per the germline V gene, CDR1 is WSHSY and CDR2 is SAAADI. The chain uses TRBV10-2 and TRBJ2-7, with a possible D match to TRBD2 (6 bases). Sequencing was performed on formalin-fixed, paraffin-embedded tissue. The receptor was isolated from a male donor with melanoma. The CDR3, as DNA: TGCGCCAGCAGTGAGCGGCGGGACCCCTACGAGCAGTACTTC. Translating it yields CASSERRDPYEQYF.